This T cell receptor (beta chain) was sequenced during a study of blood T cells in healthy people across ages. Overall study: Template switching picked up about one barcoded beta molecule for each two T cells.

The CDR3 extends over 15 amino acids. The V gene lost 0 bases and the J gene lost 3 bases, with 14 bases spanning the gap. Germline assignment: CDR1 SQVTM and CDR2 ANQGSEA. In its sample, this clonotype was seen a few times. Sample-barcoded 5' priming and a J-beta primer mix drove a second PCR of 7 to 11 cycles. Each cDNA molecule carried a tag from a template-switch adaptor that contained 12 random nucleotides. TCRdb passed the 5' RACE reads through MiXCR, listing each CDR3 protein once. Seen here are roughly 1,000,000 distinct CDR3 sequences, around 27% observed once, and the top ten hold approximately 0.71%. This sample also appeared in a second study, on T cells of mothers and their children.

Sequencing was done on a sample of blood. The TCR comes from a girl aged 2-15 years in good health. This chain uses TRBV29-1 with TRBJ1-2; D not resolved. The CDR3 reads CSVEDSDTVHYGYTF. CDR3 coding DNA: TGCAGCGTTGAAGACTCAGACACAGTGCACTATGGCTACACCTTC.